The present T cell receptor (beta chain) was sequenced within a study of shared clonotypes between healthy human individuals. Study in general: Aged between 18 and 49, the donors were a couple of women and a few men.

The CD4+ fraction was divided into a CD45RA+ naive subset and a CD45RA-negative memory subset. The assay was immunoSEQ multiplex PCR, and TCRdb's table has in-frame clones only and misses some. Of roughly 1,000,000 clones listed, about 80% are singletons. Per the germline V gene, CDR1 is MNHNS and CDR2 is SASEGT. The CDR3 is made up of 17 amino acids. Trimming took off 2 bases at V and 0 bases at J, with 11 bases between the two ends. Sample: memory CD4+ T cells from PBMCs. Sample subset: CD45RA-negative fraction. This TCR was sampled from a man in his late teens or twenties in good health. Some clones in this sample may be carry-over from other donors' samples. The V call is TRBV6-1, the J call TRBJ2-6; D gene ambiguous. CDR3 in amino acids: CASSEPFGVSGANVLTF. The CDR3, as DNA: TGTGCCAGCAGTGAACCCTTTGGAGTCTCTGGGGCCAACGTCCTGACTTTC.